These T cell receptor beta chains were read from a single sample in a study of T cell changes during pregnancy in multiple sclerosis. Measured with immunoSEQ multiplex PCR; TCRdb has only the in-frame clones, and not every one. The sample has around 130,000 clones; 90% to 95% are singletons. The input for sequencing was peripheral blood, taken before pregnancy. Every receptor here comes from a female donor with multiple sclerosis, enrolled in a pregnancy study. Each CDR3 is given with its conserved first and last residue. Each record gives: J gene, V gene, D gene, clone size, CDR3 length, CDR3 protein, CDR3 DNA. The D gene is left open where the match is weak. Clone size is stated in some rows and not others, as once, few, many or a class when expanded.

TRBJ1-1 TRBV6-1 NA NA 13 CASNRRMNTEAFF TGTGCCAGCAATCGGAGGATGAACACTGAAGCTTTCTTT
TRBJ2-7 TRBV2 TRBD1 NA 13 CASSGDRGYEQYF TGTGCCAGCAGTGGGGACAGGGGCTACGAGCAGTACTTC
TRBJ1-5 TRBV6-1 TRBD1 NA 15 CASSEAGTGNQPQHF TGTGCCAGCAGTGAAGCCGGGACAGGTAATCAGCCCCAGCATTTT
TRBJ2-2 TRBV30 NA NA 14 CAWSGSGWTGELFF TGTGCCTGGAGTGGGTCAGGGTGGACCGGGGAGCTGTTTTTT
TRBJ1-2 TRBV6-1 TRBD1 NA 15 CASSGGGRGWYGYTF TGTGCCAGCAGTGGAGGGGGCAGGGGATGGTATGGCTACACCTTC
TRBJ2-3 TRBV18 NA NA 17 CASSPFGGGSSTDTQYF TGTGCCAGCTCACCATTTGGTGGAGGAAGCTCCACAGATACGCAGTATTTT
TRBJ1-3 TRBV7-6 TRBD1 NA 15 CASSLSGTAGNTIYF TGTGCCAGCAGCTTATCAGGGACAGCTGGAAACACCATATATTTT
TRBJ2-6 TRBV6-1 NA NA 18 CASSADWGLNSGANVLTF TGTGCCAGCAGTGCCGATTGGGGACTCAACTCTGGGGCCAACGTCCTGACTTTC
TRBJ2-1 TRBV11-2 NA NA 13 CASSPFPGNEQFF TGTGCCAGCAGCCCGTTCCCGGGGAATGAGCAGTTCTTC
TRBJ2-1 TRBV9 NA NA 12 CASSSRVNEQFF TGTGCCAGCAGCTCCCGGGTGAATGAGCAGTTCTTC
TRBJ2-2 TRBV5-1 TRBD1 NA 15 CASCSDRVETGELFF TGCGCCAGCTGTTCAGACAGGGTCGAAACCGGGGAGCTGTTTTTT
TRBJ2-1 TRBV4-2 TRBD2 NA 16 CASSQDQAGVNNEQFF TGTGCCAGCAGCCAAGATCAAGCGGGGGTAAACAATGAGCAGTTCTTC
TRBJ2-7 TRBV30 TRBD1 NA 15 CALTKGTVPSYEQYF TGTGCCTTAACGAAGGGGACAGTTCCATCCTACGAGCAGTACTTC
TRBJ2-1 TRBV9 TRBD2 NA 16 CASSVSGLAGGKEQFF TGTGCCAGCAGCGTATCCGGACTAGCGGGAGGAAAAGAGCAGTTCTTC
TRBJ2-2 TRBV7-9 NA NA 16 CASSLVNSGGTGELFF TGTGCCAGCAGCTTAGTTAACAGCGGAGGCACCGGGGAGCTGTTTTTT
TRBJ1-1 TRBV7-9 NA NA 14 CAGKGGAEATEAFF TGTGCCGGAAAAGGGGGGGCTGAAGCCACTGAAGCTTTCTTT
TRBJ2-7 TRBV14 TRBD2 NA 15 CASSQDLAGVGEQYF TGTGCCAGCAGCCAAGATTTGGCGGGGGTTGGCGAGCAGTACTTC
TRBJ2-5 TRBV7-8 TRBD2 NA 16 CASSLLRAGARETQYF TGTGCCAGCAGCTTACTTCGAGCGGGAGCGCGAGAGACCCAGTACTTC
TRBJ2-5 TRBV6-5 NA NA 15 CASSYSPSARETQYF TGTGCCAGCAGTTACTCGCCGAGTGCGCGGGAGACCCAGTACTTC
TRBJ1-2 TRBV28 NA NA 11 CASSSVRGYTF TGTGCCAGCAGTTCCGTGAGGGGCTACACCTTC
TRBJ1-1 TRBV7-9 TRBD1 NA 16 CASSLFPDRGDTEAFF TGTGCCAGCAGCTTATTCCCCGACAGGGGGGACACTGAAGCTTTCTTT
TRBJ2-1 TRBV6-5 TRBD2 NA 16 CASSSPSGRIHNEQFF TGTGCCAGCAGTTCCCCTAGCGGGAGAATCCACAATGAGCAGTTCTTC
TRBJ2-3 TRBV5-1 NA once 15 CASSLFGGGGDTQYF TGCGCCAGCAGCTTGTTTGGGGGCGGCGGCGATACGCAGTATTTT
TRBJ2-2 TRBV19 TRBD2 NA 14 CASSIKAAGVELFF TGTGCCAGTAGTATAAAAGCAGCGGGAGTAGAGCTGTTTTTT
TRBJ2-2 TRBV7-2 NA once 17 CASSLRVRGANTGELFF TGTGCCAGCAGCTTAAGGGTCAGGGGGGCAAACACCGGGGAGCTGTTTTTT
TRBJ2-5 TRBV5-1 NA NA 13 CASSQDSIQTQYF TGCGCCAGCAGCCAGGACAGTATACAGACCCAGTACTTC
TRBJ1-2 TRBV6-1 TRBD1 few 15 CASSPRGQGVRGYTF TGTGCCAGCAGCCCTAGAGGACAGGGGGTGCGTGGCTACACCTTC